Below are 23 T cell receptor beta chains sequenced from a single sample in a study of vaccination effects on CD4 cells after COVID-19. The culture ran for about 11 days, and then CD4+ T cells were isolated. These TCRs are of unknown antigen specificity. The repertoire was sequenced with immunoSEQ multiplex PCR; TCRdb's copy has only in-frame clones and lacks some. The data hold around 35,000 clones, with 55% to 80% observed a single time. Sequenced material: CD4+ T cells from PBMCs cultured without peptide, taken before COVID-19 vaccination. The receptor set was obtained from a human donor who received a COVID-19 vaccine.

The chain has TRBV27 and TRBJ2-4, with 8 bases fitting TRBD1. Germline values: CDR1 MNHEY, CDR2 SMNVEV (reference sequence). Losses at the gene ends were 5 bases for V and 4 bases for J; bases not matched to a gene: 10. The CDR3 runs 16 residues. The CDR3 DNA sequence: TGTGCCAGCAGTCCATGGACAGGGTCTTCTAAAAACATTCAGTACTTC. Translation: CASSPWTGSSKNIQYF.

In its sample, this clone was seen a few times. The gene calls are TRBV7-2 and TRBJ2-5; D is perhaps TRBD2 (6 bases). V lost 3 bases to trimming and J lost 7 bases, with 21 bases between them. This CDR3 comprises 16 residues. Looked up from germline, CDR1 is SGHTA and CDR2 is FQGNSA. CDR3 sequence: CASSLLTGTVMWTQYF. The CDR3 bases are TGTGCCAGCAGCTTGTTGACCGGGACTGTCATGTGGACCCAGTACTTC. The variable domain in full, completed from reference TRBV7-2 and TRBJ2-5, reads GAGVSQSPSNKVTEKGKDVELRCDPISGHTALYWYRQSLGQGLEFLIYFQGNSAPDKSGLPSDRFSAERTGGSVSTLTIQRTQQEDSAVYLCASSLLTGTVMWTQYFGPGTRLLVL.

This chain uses TRBV5-1 with TRBJ1-4; tentative D call: TRBD1 (5 bases). Trimming shortened V by 4 bases and J by 4 bases, and 11 bases separated the two germline ends. CDR1 and CDR2 from the germline V gene are SGHRS and YFSETQ. The CDR3 runs to 14 residues. CDR3 region: CASSPTVGNEKLFF. The CDR3 DNA reads as TGCGCCAGCAGCCCGACAGTAGGTAATGAAAAACTGTTTTTT.

V and J are TRBV15 and TRBJ2-5; D might be TRBD2 (5 bases). Per the germline V gene, CDR1 is LNHNV and CDR2 is YYDKDF (reference sequence). This CDR3 contains 15 residues. Trimming pared 0 bases from V and 7 bases from J, leaving 15 bases between. CDR3 DNA: TGTGCCACCAGCAGAGATCGTGGGTTTGAGGGGACCCAGTACTTC. Protein sequence: CATSRDRGFEGTQYF.

This chain joins TRBV6-5 and TRBJ1-3; no definite D call. From germline, CDR1 is MNHEY and CDR2 SVGAGI. The CDR3 sequence is 15 residues long. Trimming stripped 5 bases from V and 3 bases from J, with 14 bases between. The DNA for the CDR3 is TGTGCCAGCAGTCCCCCGGGGAGGAATGGAAACACCATATATTTT. Translating gives CASSPPGRNGNTIYF.

There are a few counts of this clone. J is TRBJ1-2 and V is TRBV5-1, with TRBD1 as a possible D gene (5 bases). V was trimmed by 0 bases and J by 9 bases, leaving 15 bases between them. The CDR3 sequence is 14 residues long. The germline V gene has CDR1 SGHRS and CDR2 YFSETQ. The CDR3 reads CASSLAGQGDRYTF. CDR3 nucleotides: TGCGCCAGCAGCTTGGCCGGTCAAGGGGATCGCTACACCTTC.

The gene calls are TRBV5-1 and TRBJ2-5; 9 bases are shared with TRBD2. CDR1 is SGHRS, CDR2 YFSETQ, per germline. This CDR3 contains 14 residues. V shed 5 bases and J 5 bases; nucleotides not matched to a gene: 7. CDR3 sequence reads: CASRAGGAGETQYF. In nucleotides, the CDR3 is TGCGCCAGCAGAGCGGGGGGAGCGGGGGAGACCCAGTACTTC.

This chain connects TRBV6-4 to TRBJ2-3; 14 nucleotides agree with TRBD2. The CDR3 length is 16 residues. The germline V gene has CDR1 MRHNA and CDR2 SNTAGT. J gave up 11 bases and V 5 bases, and 12 bases lay outside the gene matches. CDR3 nucleotide sequence: TGTGCCAGCAGTACTACCGGGACTAGCGGGGGAGCGGGGCAGTATTTT. Protein sequence: CASSTTGTSGGAGQYF.

The chain is built from TRBV12-3 or TRBV12-4 and TRBJ1-1, with TRBD1 matching 7 bases. The CDR3 sequence is 11 residues long. Trimming cost V 6 bases and J 6 bases; bases outside gene matches: 1. The DNA of the CDR3 is TGTGCCAGCAGGCAGGGGGCTGAAGCTTTCTTT. It encodes CASRQGAEAFF.

This sequence joins TRBV19 and TRBJ2-3; 10 bases map to TRBD2. V lost 6 bases, J lost 4 bases, and 10 bases stayed unmatched. The CDR3 sequence is 16 residues long. CDR1 and CDR2 from the germline V gene are LNHDA and SQIVND (reference sequence). DNA for the CDR3: TGTGCCAGTAGCAAGTCATTAGCGGGGGGTTCAGATACGCAGTATTTT. Its translation: CASSKSLAGGSDTQYF.

The rearrangement joins TRBV3-1 (or the pseudogene TRBV3-2) to TRBJ2-3, with a weak D call TRBD2 (5 bases). V was clipped by 1 base and J by 0 bases, with 5 bases between them. Germline lookup yields CDR1 LGHDT and CDR2 YNNKEL (reference sequence). There are 14 residues in the CDR3. DNA of the CDR3: TGTGCCAGCAGCCAAGGGACTAGCACAGATACGCAGTATTTT. As protein: CASSQGTSTDTQYF.

The chain couples TRBV21-1 to TRBJ1-5; no check of the table's D call, TRBD1, against the DNA was made. TRBV21-1 is annotated as a pseudogene. The CDR3 spans 15 residues. CDR3 protein: CASSNSRGTNQPQHF. As DNA, the CDR3 is TGTGCCAGCAGCAACTCCAGGGGTACCAATCAGCCCCAGCATTTT.

The gene calls are TRBV6-5 and TRBJ2-7; tentative D call: TRBD2 (5 bases). CDR3 length equals 13 residues. Per germline, CDR1 MNHEY and CDR2 SVGAGI. V was clipped by 5 bases and J by 3 bases, with 11 bases between them. The CDR3 nucleotides are TGTGCCAGCAGTAGGGCCGGGGTCTACGAGCAGTACTTC. Translation: CASSRAGVYEQYF.

CDR3 nucleotide sequence: TGTGCCAGCAGCTTGGCCATGGGGTCAGGGTGGGCCACCGGGGAGCTGTTTTTT. This encodes CASSLAMGSGWATGELFF. The V and J genes are TRBV5-8 and TRBJ2-2; TRBD1 might be the D (5 bases). The germline V and J ends were trimmed by 0 bases and 4 bases, with 19 bases remaining between them. The germline gives CDR1 SGHTS, CDR2 YDEGEE. There are 18 residues in the CDR3. The full variable domain, rest sourced from reference TRBV5-8 and TRBJ2-2, is EAGVTQSPTHLIKTRGQQATLRCSPISGHTSVYWYQQALGLGLQFLLWYDEGEERNRGNFPPRFSGRQFPNYSSELNVNALELEDSALYLCASSLAMGSGWATGELFFGEGSRLTVL.

The genes are TRBV7-9 and TRBJ2-2, with TRBD2 matching over 10 bases. Germline CDR1 reads SEHNR; CDR2 reads FQNEAQ (reference sequence). The length of the CDR3 is 17 residues. V lost 2 bases, J lost 11 bases, and 14 bases stayed unmatched. The CDR3 coding sequence is TGTGCCAGCAGCTTAATCCGGCCTAGCGGGAGAGCGGGAGAGCTGTTTTTT. It encodes CASSLIRPSGRAGELFF.

V and J are TRBV12-5 and TRBJ2-2, with a possible D match to TRBD1 (6 bases). CDR3 size: 15 residues. V was pared by 1 base and J by 4 bases, with 10 bases between. Germline values: CDR1 LGHNT, CDR2 FRNRAP. The chain's CDR3 is CASGLAGAVTGELFF. The CDR3 region has the DNA TGTGCTAGTGGTTTGGCAGGGGCGGTCACCGGGGAGCTGTTTTTT.

This sequence joins TRBV11-2 and TRBJ2-7; 12 bases fit TRBD1. Germline loops: CDR1 SGHAT, CDR2 FQNNGV. With V trimmed by 5 bases and J by 5 bases, 10 bases remained unmatched. The CDR3 is 16 amino acids. The CDR3 coding sequence is TGTGCCAGCAGCCAACAAGGGACAGGGGGCCATAACGAGCAGTACTTC. Translated, it gives CASSQQGTGGHNEQYF. Looking up the rest from reference TRBV11-2 and TRBJ2-7 gives the full variable domain: EAGVAQSPRYKIIEKRQSVAFWCNPISGHATLYWYQQILGQGPKLLIQFQNNGVVDDSQLPKDRFSAERLKGVDSTLKIQPAKLEDSAVYLCASSQQGTGGHNEQYFGPGTRLTVT.

This chain links TRBV7-9 with TRBJ2-1; D is possibly TRBD1 or TRBD2 (7 bases each). The CDR3 length is 16 residues. Germline-derived CDR1 and CDR2 are SEHNR and FQNEAQ (reference sequence). V lost 7 bases to trimming and J lost 0 bases, with 16 bases between them. CDR3 sequence: CASIPGGGNSYNEQFF. Here the CDR3 DNA reads TGTGCCAGCATCCCAGGGGGGGGGAACTCCTACAATGAGCAGTTCTTC.

The rearrangement joins TRBV3-1 (or the pseudogene TRBV3-2) to TRBJ2-7, with D possibly being TRBD1 (5 bases). CDR3 size: 14 residues. In germline, CDR1 is LGHDT, CDR2 YNNKEL (reference sequence). Trimming stripped 0 bases from V and 3 bases from J, with 9 bases between. CDR3 residues: CASSQDLRVYEQYF. The CDR3 bases are TGTGCCAGCAGCCAAGATCTCAGGGTCTACGAGCAGTACTTC.

V usage is TRBV5-1 and J usage is TRBJ2-1, with D possibly matching TRBD2 (6 bases). Looked up from germline, CDR1 is SGHRS and CDR2 is YFSETQ. Trimming shortened V by 0 bases and J by 5 bases, and 27 bases separated the two germline ends. The CDR3 is made up of 20 amino acids. This CDR3 is CASSLAPTIGRAEINNEQFF. The DNA of the CDR3 is TGCGCCAGCAGCTTGGCCCCAACGATCGGGAGAGCGGAGATCAACAATGAGCAGTTCTTC.

The gene calls are TRBV10-3 and TRBJ1-5; D unclear. V lost 3 bases to trimming and J lost 5 bases, with 5 bases between them. Germline V lookup: CDR1 ENHRY, CDR2 SYGVKD. This CDR3 has 12 amino acids. The CDR3 coding sequence is TGTGCCATCAGTGACGGGGATCAGCCCCAGCATTTT. It encodes CAISDGDQPQHF.

The chain combines TRBV6-1 with TRBJ2-1, with 8 positions matching TRBD2. The CDR3 extends over 17 amino acids. V lost 4 bases to trimming and J lost 2 bases; unmatched junction nucleotides: 10. From germline, CDR1 is MNHNS and CDR2 SASEGT. For the CDR3, the DNA is TGTGCCAGCAGTGGAACAATGCGGGGGGCCACCTACAATGAGCAGTTCTTC. Its translation: CASSGTMRGATYNEQFF.

This chain connects TRBV24-1 to TRBJ2-1; 9 bases line up with TRBD2. The CDR3 runs 16 residues. CDR1 is KGHDR and CDR2 is SFDVKD in the germline V gene. The ends lost 2 bases at V and 9 bases at J; junction bases unmatched: 10. This CDR3 reads CATSDSGVAGVAEQFF. Here the CDR3 DNA reads TGTGCCACCAGTGATTCTGGAGTAGCGGGAGTAGCTGAGCAGTTCTTC.